This paragraph covers one T cell receptor beta chain sequence. This CDR3 region has 15 residues. CDR1 SGHDT and CDR2 YYEEEE come from the germline V gene. The V gene lost 4 bases and the J gene lost 3 bases, with 16 bases spanning the gap. The entry originates in a study of breast tumors, draining lymph nodes, adjacent tissues. TCRdb called the multiplex PCR reads again in MiXCR, with one record for every CDR3 protein. Among about 35,000 distinct CDR3 sequences listed, 36% were seen once. J is TRBJ1-1 and V is TRBV5-6; possibly TRBD1 for D (6 bases). This clonotype originated in a female donor with breast cancer. Some clones in this sample may be carry-over from other donors' samples. The material sequenced was breast tumor tissue. In DNA form, the CDR3 reads TGTGCCAGCAGCCCGGGGGGCAGGGCAGACACTGAAGCTTTCTTT. It specifies CASSPGGRADTEAFF. Looking up the rest from reference TRBV5-6 and TRBJ1-1 gives the full variable domain: DAGVTQSPTHLIKTRGQQVTLRCSPKSGHDTVSWYQQALGQGPQFIFQYYEEEERQRGNFPDRFSGHQFPNYSSELNVNALLLGDSALYLCASSPGGRADTEAFFGQGTRLTVV.